What follows describes a single TCR beta chain. Its antigen is as yet unknown. The sample comes from a study of shared clonotypes between healthy human individuals. For every subset, genomic DNA was evenly distributed across several immunoSEQ plates. The repertoire was sequenced with immunoSEQ multiplex PCR; TCRdb's copy has only in-frame clones and lacks some. Of about 590,000 clones detected, just under 97% appear once; the ten largest clones hold 0.095% to 0.12%. Naive CD8 cells lacked CD45RO and underwent positive selection for CCR7, leaving out terminally differentiated effector memory CD45RA+ cells. Overall study findings and caveats: Roughly 5% of naive CD4 clonotypes were shared across four donors. A limitation of the genetic and exposure-history diversity represented arose from few donors.

This receptor was identified in a woman aged 30 to 39 in good health. Sequencing used naive CD8+ T cells sorted from blood.

The CDR3 nucleotides read TGTGCCAGCGAGGGTCAGAGTGAGACCCAGTACTTC. Translation gives CASEGQSETQYF. The genes are TRBV11-2 and TRBJ2-5, with D maybe TRBD2 (5 bases). The CDR3 is 12 amino acids. Germline V CDR1 and CDR2: SGHAT, FQNNGV. Trimming stripped 8 bases from V and 5 bases from J, with 12 bases between.